One and the same sample provided the 15 T cell receptor beta chains below, sequenced in a study of T-cell memory formation after mild COVID-19. Each CDR3 protein is one row after TCRdb ran MiXCR on the 5' RACE reads. The sample lists approximately 350,000 distinct CDR3 sequences; 25% to 30% were seen once. Material: PBMCs or a T cell subset sorted from them (not recorded which). These receptors were obtained from an adult woman who had mild COVID-19 (a few samples of this study predate the infection). Cell type and time point are not known.

The chain joins TRBV6-2 or TRBV6-3 to TRBJ2-5; TRBD2 matches 9 bases. This CDR3 contains 16 residues. Germline trimming cut 7 bases from V and 2 bases from J; bases unmatched to any gene: 11. Germline loops: CDR1 MNHEY, CDR2 SVGEGT. DNA for the CDR3: TGTGCCAGCACCTCTCTAGCGGGGCCAAAGCAAGAGACCCAGTACTTC. Amino acids: CASTSLAGPKQETQYF.

The chain combines TRBV29-1 with TRBJ1-4; 8 bases map to TRBD1. Germline lookup yields CDR1 SQVTM and CDR2 ANQGSEA. This CDR3 has 14 amino acids. V gave up 4 bases and J gave up 10 bases; unmatched junction bases: 11. This CDR3 is CSVGQGAKVGKLFF. The CDR3 DNA sequence: TGCAGCGTTGGGCAGGGGGCGAAAGTGGGAAAACTGTTTTTT. The full variable domain, with the rest looked up from reference TRBV29-1 and TRBJ1-4, is SAVISQKPSRDICQRGTSLTIQCQVDSQVTMMFWYRQQPGQSLTLIATANQGSEATYESGFVIDKFPISRPNLTFSTLTVSNMSPEDSSIYLCSVGQGAKVGKLFFGSGTQLSVL.

The chain links TRBV5-6 to TRBJ2-3; D gene unclear. The CDR3 has 13 amino acids. The V and J ends lost 4 bases and 7 bases respectively, with 13 bases between them. Germline V gene data show CDR1 as SGHDT and CDR2 as YYEEEE. CDR3 bases: TGTGCCAGCAGCAATGGACGGCACCATACGCAGTATTTT. This translates into CASSNGRHHTQYF.

In its sample, this clonotype was seen many times. The V gene is TRBV12-3 or TRBV12-4, the J gene TRBJ2-5, with 7 bases lining up with TRBD1. The CDR3 has 14 amino acids. Trimming cost V 5 bases and J 1 base; bases outside gene matches: 4. CDR3 sequence: CASSGQETQETQYF. The CDR3 nucleotides read TGTGCCAGCAGTGGACAGGAGACCCAAGAGACCCAGTACTTC.

The J gene is TRBJ2-1, the V gene TRBV5-1, with no clear D. Germline V lookup: CDR1 SGHRS, CDR2 YFSETQ. The CDR3 totals 13 residues. Trimming removed 4 bases at V and 6 bases at J, with 11 bases between. DNA of the CDR3: TGCGCCAGCAGCGCGTATACGGGCAATGAGCAGTTCTTC. It translates to CASSAYTGNEQFF.

The chain combines TRBV24-1 with TRBJ1-1; TRBD1 is a possible D gene (6 bases). CDR1 KGHDR and CDR2 SFDVKD come from the germline V gene. The CDR3 sequence is 12 residues long. V was cut by 9 bases and J by 1 base, with 8 bases left in between. As DNA, the CDR3 is TGTGCCACCTCAGGGGCGAACACTGAAGCTTTCTTT. Its protein is CATSGANTEAFF.

This clonotype was picked up a small number of times. The chain carries TRBV12-3 or TRBV12-4 and TRBJ1-4; D not resolved. This CDR3 spans 14 amino acids. V lost 3 bases, J lost 5 bases, and 10 bases lay in between. The CDR3 loop reads CASSLAERNEKLFF. The CDR3 coding sequence is TGTGCCAGCAGTTTGGCAGAACGGAATGAAAAACTGTTTTTT.

The V gene is TRBV6-5, the J gene TRBJ1-1, with no clear D. The germline gives CDR1 MNHEY, CDR2 SVGAGI. The CDR3 is made up of 14 amino acids. Trimming pared 0 bases from V and 8 bases from J, leaving 13 bases between. The CDR3 DNA sequence: TGTGCCAGCAGTTACTCGTCGCTATTTGGCGAAGCTTTCTTT. It yields the protein CASSYSSLFGEAFF.

The V and J genes are TRBV9 and TRBJ2-1; TRBD2 matches at 11 bases. The CDR3 contains 19 residues. Germline V gene sequence: CDR1 SGDLS, CDR2 YYNGEE. The V segment lost 0 bases and the J segment 0 bases; nucleotides outside the gene matches: 8. Here the CDR3 reads CASSVEGLAALSSYNEQFF. The DNA of the CDR3 is TGTGCCAGCAGCGTAGAGGGACTAGCGGCTCTGAGCTCCTACAATGAGCAGTTCTTC.

A few counts support this clonotype. CDR3 coding DNA: TGTGCCAGCAGTTACCCGACCGGGACTAGCAAAAGAGCCAAAAACATTCAGTACTTC. Translation: CASSYPTGTSKRAKNIQYF. The chain links TRBV6-2 or TRBV6-3 to TRBJ2-4; TRBD2 agrees at 9 bases. The germline V gene has CDR1 MNHEY and CDR2 SVGEGT. J was trimmed by 0 bases and V by 2 bases; bases with no gene match: 11. The CDR3 extends over 19 amino acids.

This clonotype was seen a few times. This chain joins TRBV18 and TRBJ1-1; D may be TRBD1 (5 bases). Germline lookup yields CDR1 KGHSH and CDR2 LQKENI. V gave up 0 bases and J gave up 4 bases, with 18 bases separating them. The CDR3 extends over 17 amino acids. This CDR3 is CASSPPRRAGAATEAFF. The CDR3 DNA sequence: TGTGCCAGCTCACCACCTCGGAGGGCCGGGGCGGCCACTGAAGCTTTCTTT.

This clonotype was observed once. Relative to the germline gene, one junction end is altered; a read error may explain this. CDR3 in DNA: TGCGCCAGCAGCTTGACAGGGGGTAACTACAATGAGCGGTTCTTC. This translates into CASSLTGGNYNERFF. This chain uses TRBV5-1 with TRBJ2-1; 8 bases fit TRBD1. The length of the CDR3 is 15 residues. Germline V gene data show CDR1 as SGHRS and CDR2 as YFSETQ.

This clonotype was counted between two and nine times. The rearrangement links TRBV6-2 or TRBV6-3 to TRBJ2-1, with D unclear. Trimming stripped 10 bases from V and 2 bases from J, with 12 bases between. CDR1 MNHEY and CDR2 SVGEGT come from the germline V gene. The CDR3 covers 13 residues. In DNA, the CDR3 is TGTGCCACCCGAACGGGCCCCTACAATGAGCAGTTCTTC. Its translation is CATRTGPYNEQFF.

The chain combines TRBV5-1 with TRBJ2-2; TRBD2 matches 13 bases. The CDR3 has 19 amino acids. Germline CDR1 SGHRS, CDR2 YFSETQ. V shed 8 bases and J 4 bases; nucleotides not matched to a gene: 17. The CDR3, as DNA: TGCGCCAGTAGAGCCTCCCTTTCACTAGCGGGAGGGCTCACCGGGGAGCTGTTTTTT. It yields the protein CASRASLSLAGGLTGELFF. The variable domain in full, with the rest retrieved from reference TRBV5-1 and TRBJ2-2, is KAGVTQTPRYLIKTRGQQVTLSCSPISGHRSVSWYQQTPGQGLQFLFEYFSETQRNKGNFPGRFSGRQFSNSRSEMNVSTLELGDSALYLCASRASLSLAGGLTGELFFGEGSRLTVL.

The J gene is TRBJ2-3, the V gene TRBV12-3 or TRBV12-4, with 10 bases that match TRBD2. The CDR3 covers 16 residues. The ends lost 4 bases at V and 5 bases at J; junction bases unmatched: 9. This CDR3 reads CASSSTSGEVEDTQYF. Here the CDR3 DNA reads TGTGCCAGCAGTTCCACTAGCGGGGAGGTCGAAGATACGCAGTATTTT.